This section outlines one T cell receptor (beta chain) sequence together with its context. Its target is not known. This specimen belongs to a study of OX40 agonist ivuxolimab in advanced cancers. Overall study context: Partial responses occurred in Three dose-escalation patients, one with hepatocellular carcinoma and two with cutaneous melanoma. Broader study findings: The antigens recognized by the expanded peripheral T cells, that is their antigen specificity, were not determined. At 0.1 to 3.0 mg/kg and by week 6, CD4+ and CD8+ T cells in the blood had expanded clonally.

Here immunoSEQ multiplex PCR was the method, and the copy in TCRdb shows in-frame clones only, minus some. Of 80,000 or so clones in the sample, roughly 85% were seen once. Systemic immunosuppression or a history of autoimmune disease excluded patients. The V end was cut by 3 bases, the J end by 6 bases, with 13 bases between. CDR1 is SGHNT and CDR2 is YENEEA in the germline V gene. The CDR3 contains 14 residues. Sample: CD4+ or CD8+ T cells sorted from blood, taken in a trial of the OX40 agonist ivuxolimab. This receptor was identified in an adult with an advanced solid tumor such as melanoma, head and neck, liver or kidney cancer. This chain uses TRBV11-3 with TRBJ2-3; weak D call: TRBD1 (6 bases). The chain's CDR3 is CASSLGHRGDTQYF. In nucleotides, the CDR3 is TGTGCCAGCAGCTTGGGACACCGCGGGGATACGCAGTATTTT.